This T cell receptor (beta chain) appears in the sequencing data of a study of shared clonotypes between healthy human individuals. Running of the assay took place at deep level. Once extracted for a subset, genomic DNA was divided evenly among several immunoSEQ plates. Generated by immunoSEQ multiplex PCR, the TCRdb table keeps only in-frame clones and is missing some. The sample includes around 600,000 clones, about 95% of them seen just once. Germline V CDR1 and CDR2: SGHTS, YDEGEE. V dropped 4 bases and J dropped 4 bases, with 15 bases sitting between them. CDR3 length equals 14 residues. Naive CD8 cells lacked CD45RO, underwent positive selection for CCR7 and left out terminally differentiated effector memory CD45RA+ cells. All the donors were Caucasian adults who lived in Nashville, Tennessee.

The rearrangement uses TRBV5-8 and TRBJ2-7; D could derive from TRBD1 or TRBD2 (7 bases each). The receptor comes from a woman aged 25 to 39 in good health. What was sequenced was naive CD8+ T cells sorted from blood. Here the CDR3 reads CASSQTGEGYEQYF. CDR3 DNA sequence: TGTGCCAGCAGCCAAACAGGGGAGGGATACGAGCAGTACTTC. The complete variable domain, with remaining parts taken from reference TRBV5-8 and TRBJ2-7, reads EAGVTQSPTHLIKTRGQQATLRCSPISGHTSVYWYQQALGLGLQFLLWYDEGEERNRGNFPPRFSGRQFPNYSSELNVNALELEDSALYLCASSQTGEGYEQYFGPGTRLTVT.